The clone carrying this T cell receptor (beta chain) was recorded only once. Its specificity is not known. Germline CDR1 is MDHEN and CDR2 is SYDVKM. The V and J ends lost 2 bases and 4 bases respectively, with 8 bases between them. This CDR3 is built from 13 residues. The data are from a study of T cell responses to AZD1222 COVID-19 vaccine. The study's findings and limits: Just a handful of AZD1222 recipients tested seropositive at baseline. Clonal diversity was possibly underestimated; the donors were predominantly white British and more often female.

Assay: immunoSEQ multiplex PCR; the TCRdb copy retains only in-frame clones and omits some. This table holds 90,000 to 120,000 clones, more than 70% found once. This TCR derives from an adult in good health. The V gene is TRBV28, the J gene TRBJ1-1; weak D call: TRBD1 (5 bases). The sequencing here drew on peripheral blood, taken on day 0 of AZD1222 vaccination. The CDR3 sequence: CASSLGGGTEAFF. The CDR3 DNA is TGTGCCAGCAGTTTAGGGGGGGGCACTGAAGCTTTCTTT.